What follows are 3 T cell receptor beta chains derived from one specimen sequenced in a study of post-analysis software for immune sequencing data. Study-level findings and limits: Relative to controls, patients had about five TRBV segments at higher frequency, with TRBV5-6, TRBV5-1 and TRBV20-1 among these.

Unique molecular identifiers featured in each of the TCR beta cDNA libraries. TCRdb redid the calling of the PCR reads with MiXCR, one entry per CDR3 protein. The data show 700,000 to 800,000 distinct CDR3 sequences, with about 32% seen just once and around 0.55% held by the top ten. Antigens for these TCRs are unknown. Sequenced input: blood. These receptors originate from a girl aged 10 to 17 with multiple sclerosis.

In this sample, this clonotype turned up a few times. DNA of the CDR3: TGTGCCAGCAGCAAAGCGCCGGGACAGGGGGCCAAAAGCTCCTACAATGAGCAGTTCTTC. Residues: CASSKAPGQGAKSSYNEQFF. The chain joins TRBV21-1 to TRBJ2-1; the D call in the table, TRBD1, was not verified against the DNA. TRBV21-1 constitutes a pseudogene. CDR3 length: 20 residues.

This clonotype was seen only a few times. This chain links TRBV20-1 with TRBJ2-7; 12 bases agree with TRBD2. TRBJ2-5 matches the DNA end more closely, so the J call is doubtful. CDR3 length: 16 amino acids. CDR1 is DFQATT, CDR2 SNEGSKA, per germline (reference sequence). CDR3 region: CSARNLLAGGWETQYF. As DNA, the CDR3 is TGCAGTGCTAGAAATCTCCTAGCGGGAGGGTGGGAGACCCAGTACTTC.

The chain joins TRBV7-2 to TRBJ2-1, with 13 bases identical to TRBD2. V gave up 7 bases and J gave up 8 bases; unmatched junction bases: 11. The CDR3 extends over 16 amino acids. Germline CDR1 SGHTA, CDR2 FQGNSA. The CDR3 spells CASITHPGLAGYEQFF. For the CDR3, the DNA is TGTGCCAGCATCACCCATCCGGGACTAGCGGGGTATGAGCAGTTCTTC.